This T cell receptor (beta chain) was identified in a study of T cell clonotyping in hematopoietic cell transplantation. General observations from the study: At the given depth, recipient repertoires were over 97% de novo clonotypes. Graft donor and pretransplant recipient Inverse Simpson Index values predicted broader posttransplant TCR diversity. Recipient TCR diversity dropped after transplant; expanded clonotypes rose from day 30 to 180.

Regarding this clone: What it recognizes is unknown.

The germline gives CDR1 MNHEY, CDR2 SVGAGI. The length of the CDR3 is 12 residues. With 8 bases clipped from V and 7 bases from J, the junction kept 6 bases outside the gene matches. Profiled with immunoSEQ multiplex PCR; TCRdb holds only in-frame clones, not every one. The sample includes 20,000 or so clones, 65% to 85% seen only once; the top ten take about 14%. The chain recombines TRBV6-5 with TRBJ2-7, with 9 bases lining up with TRBD1. Input material: peripheral blood mononuclear cells. The clonotype comes from a man in his sixties in good health. Some clones in this sample may be carry-over from other donors' samples. CDR3 loop: CASGGTGLEQYF. CDR3 DNA: TGTGCCAGCGGTGGGACAGGGCTAGAGCAGTACTTC.